The T cell receptor beta chain under discussion was sequenced for a study of CD8 T cells in ankylosing spondylitis. About this clonotype: The antigen is not known.

Quantitative 5'-RACE was performed with molecular barcodes, and it yielded the TCR beta libraries. TCRdb re-called the 5' RACE reads with MiXCR, one entry per CDR3 protein. Altogether about 450,000 distinct CDR3 sequences are present, roughly 26% being singletons, with the ten largest covering about 0.89%. Findings of the study overall: Reactive arthritis synovial fluid and blood were previously reported to contain some motif variants. A TCR beta motif made of 7 to 9 highly homologous variants seemed typical of ankylosing spondylitis blood. Disease-associated clonotypes exhibited CD8+ identity and were relatively infrequent in peripheral blood. The clones that were linked to disease were reported to be significantly enriched in matched synovial fluid samples from ankylosing spondylitis patients.

Per the germline V gene, CDR1 is LGHDT and CDR2 is YNNKEL (reference sequence). This CDR3 is 16 amino acids long. Trimming took 1 base from V and 4 from J, leaving 14 bases between them. The chain links TRBV3-1 to TRBJ2-1; TRBD2 is a possible D gene (6 bases). The receptor's source is a male donor with ankylosing spondylitis. The source material was blood, either unsorted or a sorted T cell fraction (not recorded which). The CDR3: CASSQGTSLRYNEQFF. For the CDR3, the DNA is TGTGCCAGCAGCCAAGGAACTAGCCTAAGATACAATGAGCAGTTCTTC.